This T cell receptor beta chain was recorded in a study of human T cells and chemical hapten exposure. The wider study: Patients got weekly scalp diphenylcyclopropenone doses over the approximately 24-week study.

The time point here: patch test 3, about 24 weeks after DPC sensitization. Treatment in this sample: therapeutic diphenylcyclopropenone sensitization with weekly scalp DPC. This clonotype was detected many times. Each CDR3 protein is one row after TCRdb ran MiXCR on the RACE reads. The sample carries 80,000 to 100,000 distinct CDR3 sequences, more than 10% recorded once. CDR3 size: 11 residues. The specimen was whole blood, collected in connection with sensitization to the hapten diphenylcyclopropenone (DPC). This clonotype was obtained from a woman between 50 and 59 years old with alopecia areata. Some clones in this sample may be carry-over from other donors' samples. The rearrangement links TRBV21-1 to TRBJ2-7. TRBV21-1 is noted as a pseudogene. For the CDR3, the DNA is TGTGCCAGCAGGGAAGGAAACGAGCAGTACTTC. Protein sequence: CASREGNEQYF.